A single sample is the source of the 12 T cell receptor beta chains below, sequenced in a study of blood T cell repertoires in COVID-19. Sequencing was performed with immunoSEQ multiplex PCR; in TCRdb, only in-frame clones are kept and a portion is missing. Of 250,000 to 400,000 clones in the sample, roughly nine tenths were seen once. The sequencing input was peripheral blood. These receptors were obtained from a woman under 40 with COVID-19, enrolled during active disease.

This chain joins TRBV7-9 and TRBJ2-1, with 10 nucleotides matching TRBD2. The V gene's germline CDR1 is SEHNR and CDR2 FQNEAQ (reference sequence). Trimming removed 4 bases from V and 12 bases from J; junction bases left unmatched: 6. CDR3 size: 13 residues. Written as DNA, the CDR3 is TGTGCCAGCAGCTCCGGAATAGCGGGAGGGCAGTTCTTC. Encoded protein: CASSSGIAGGQFF.

The chain's CDR3 is CASSLVEQGIYNEQYF. For the CDR3, the DNA is TGTGCCAGCAGCTTAGTAGAGCAGGGAATTTACAACGAGCAGTACTTC. V usage is TRBV11-2 and J usage is TRBJ2-7, with a tentative D call TRBD1 (5 bases). Looked up from germline, CDR1 is SGHAT and CDR2 is FQNNGV. This CDR3 region has 16 residues. Trimming took 1 base from V and 5 from J, leaving 18 bases between them.

This chain uses TRBV5-1 with TRBJ2-1; 8 nucleotides agree with TRBD1. The CDR3 is made up of 14 amino acids. Per the germline V gene, CDR1 is SGHRS and CDR2 is YFSETQ. V shed 0 bases, J shed 6 bases, and the junction held 2 bases outside the gene matches. As DNA, the CDR3 is TGCGCCAGCAGCTTGGGGGACAGGTCCAATGAGCAGTTCTTC. It codes for CASSLGDRSNEQFF.

V is TRBV28 and J is TRBJ1-1; D is ambiguous. The CDR3 totals 14 residues. Trimming cost V 6 bases and J 6 bases, with 17 bases left between them. Per germline, CDR1 MDHEN and CDR2 SYDVKM. This chain's CDR3 is CASSLTQVPAEAFF. The CDR3 bases are TGTGCCAGCAGCCTGACCCAGGTCCCCGCTGAAGCTTTCTTT.

The gene calls are TRBV28 and TRBJ2-7; 7 nucleotides agree with TRBD2. Looked up from germline, CDR1 is MDHEN and CDR2 is SYDVKM. Trimming at V came to 3 bases and at J to 0 bases, leaving 11 bases not matched to a gene. The CDR3 spans 17 residues. In DNA, the CDR3 is TGTGCCAGCAGTTTCCCCTGGCTAGCGGCCTCCTCCTACGAGCAGTACTTC. It specifies CASSFPWLAASSYEQYF.

This clone was seen once. Different DNA sequences within this sample yield the same CDR3. The chain is built from TRBV18 and TRBJ1-2; D is ambiguous. CDR1 is KGHSH, CDR2 LQKENI, per germline. The length of the CDR3 is 13 residues. V lost 6 bases, J lost 5 bases, and 13 bases lay in between. The CDR3, as DNA: TGTGCCAGCTCGCCGGTCGGGGATTATGGCTACACCTTC. This codes for CASSPVGDYGYTF. Variable domain in full (rest from reference TRBV18 and TRBJ1-2): NAGVMQNPRHLVRRRGQEARLRCSPMKGHSHVYWYRQLPEEGLKFMVYLQKENIIDESGMPKERFSAEFPKEGPSILRIQQVVRGDSAAYFCASSPVGDYGYTFGSGTRLTVV.

Here the CDR3 reads CASSLLGGNQPQHF. The DNA of the CDR3 is TGTGCCAGCAGCTTATTGGGGGGAAATCAGCCCCAGCATTTT. The V gene is TRBV11-2, the J gene TRBJ1-5, with a weak D call TRBD1 (5 bases). This CDR3 has 14 amino acids. Looked up from germline, CDR1 is SGHAT and CDR2 is FQNNGV. V lost 2 bases to trimming and J lost 4 bases, with 9 bases between them.

This clone was detected once. The CDR3 bases are TGTGCCATCAGCCGGACAGGGGACACTGAAGCTTTCTTT. Translated, it gives CAISRTGDTEAFF. This chain connects TRBV10-3 to TRBJ1-1; 9 bases match TRBD1. Trimming at V came to 6 bases and at J to 3 bases, leaving 2 bases not matched to a gene. This CDR3 spans 13 amino acids. CDR1 and CDR2 from the germline V gene are ENHRY and SYGVKD.

The rearrangement uses TRBV28 and TRBJ2-5; 7 bases agree with TRBD2. The CDR3 has 15 residues. The germline gives CDR1 MDHEN, CDR2 SYDVKM. Trimming removed 4 bases from V and 7 bases from J; junction bases left unmatched: 12. This CDR3 reads CASSSASGTHRTQYF. The CDR3 DNA sequence: TGTGCCAGCAGTTCAGCCAGCGGGACCCACCGGACCCAGTACTTC.

This clone has more than one count but fewer than ten. V gene TRBV7-9 combines with J gene TRBJ1-1; TRBD1 aligns across 7 bases. Looked up from germline, CDR1 is SEHNR and CDR2 is FQNEAQ (reference sequence). The CDR3 sequence is 14 residues long. After removal of 4 bases from V and 4 bases from J, the junction contained 6 bases not matched to a gene. The CDR3: CASSSRQGGTEAFF. The CDR3, as DNA: TGTGCCAGCAGCTCGCGACAGGGCGGCACTGAAGCTTTCTTT.

This sequence joins TRBV6-5 and TRBJ2-2; 8 bases fit TRBD2. CDR1 is MNHEY and CDR2 is SVGAGI in the germline V gene. The junction had 6 bases not matched to a gene; V was cut back by 6 bases and J by 3 bases. The CDR3 totals 15 residues. The chain's CDR3 is CASSSAGDYTGELFF. CDR3 in DNA: TGTGCCAGCAGCTCAGCGGGAGACTACACCGGGGAGCTGTTTTTT.

V and J are TRBV28 and TRBJ1-4; 10 positions agree with TRBD1. Germline CDR1 is MDHEN and CDR2 is SYDVKM. The CDR3 extends over 17 amino acids. V gave up 4 bases and J gave up 2 bases; unmatched junction bases: 7. CDR3: CASSSTGQGLTNEKLFF. The CDR3 region has the DNA TGTGCCAGCAGTTCAACGGGACAGGGGTTGACTAATGAAAAACTGTTTTTT.